Listed here are 19 T cell receptor beta chains from one sample, sequenced in a study of T cells in Graves' hyperthyroidism and ophthalmopathy. The source material, RNA transcripts, was used to amplify TCR beta CDR3 regions. First-round RT-PCR targeting the TCR CDR3 was performed with the HTBI primer set. Each CDR3 protein gets one entry after TCRdb re-called the multiplex PCR reads with MiXCR. This table has 650,000 to 700,000 distinct CDR3 sequences, around a sixth appearing once. The sample comprised blood. These receptors all come from a man in his fifties with Graves' hyperthyroidism.

This clonotype was counted only a few times. CDR3 in DNA: TGTGCCAGCAGTCCAAGACCGGGACAGGGGGCGCAGAATTTCTACGAGCAGTACTTC. Residues: CASSPRPGQGAQNFYEQYF. The rearrangement uses TRBV6-1 and TRBJ2-7, with TRBD1 matching over 12 bases. The V gene end was trimmed by 5 bases and the J gene end by 3 bases; junction bases not matched to a gene: 17. Germline CDR1 reads MNHNS; CDR2 reads SASEGT. The length of the CDR3 is 19 residues.

The chain links TRBV28 to TRBJ1-5; TRBD1 is a possible D gene (6 bases). Trimming removed 5 bases at V and 6 bases at J, with 14 bases between. Germline-derived CDR1 and CDR2 are MDHEN and SYDVKM. The CDR3 sequence is 14 residues long. In nucleotides, the CDR3 is TGTGCCAGCAGTCTGTCGGGGGGGCTTCAGCCCCAGCATTTT. Encoded protein: CASSLSGGLQPQHF.

Details on this clonotype: A much larger clonotype is one base distant, so this may be a read error. V is TRBV2 and J is TRBJ2-3; D not resolved. The CDR3 is 12 residues long. Germline values: CDR1 SNHLY, CDR2 FYNNEI. Trimming removed 5 bases at V and 2 bases at J, with 5 bases between. CDR3 amino acids: CASSWDTDTQYF. CDR3 nucleotide sequence: TGTGCCAGCAGTTGGGACACAGATACGCAGTATTTT.

The table lists this clonotype with many counts. This rearrangement joins TRBV9 to TRBJ2-3; 12 positions match TRBD2. The CDR3 is 17 amino acids. The V gene's germline CDR1 is SGDLS and CDR2 YYNGEE. With 0 bases clipped from V and 3 bases from J, the junction kept 5 bases outside the gene matches. CDR3: CASSVATSGRWTDTQYF. In nucleotides, the CDR3 is TGTGCCAGCAGCGTAGCCACTAGCGGGAGGTGGACAGATACGCAGTATTTT.

The rearrangement joins TRBV20-1 to TRBJ2-1; 8 bases align to TRBD2. The CDR3 extends over 15 amino acids. Trimming cost V 4 bases and J 9 bases; bases outside gene matches: 14. Germline assignment: CDR1 DFQATT and CDR2 SNEGSKA (reference sequence). DNA of the CDR3: TGCAGTGCTACCAGCGGGAGTGCTACCCAGGGTGAGCAGTTCTTC. Encoded protein: CSATSGSATQGEQFF.

V gene TRBV19 combines with J gene TRBJ2-2; D gene uncertain. Germline CDR1 is LNHDA and CDR2 is SQIVND (reference sequence). The V end lost 6 bases, the J end lost 0 bases, and 14 bases lay between the germline ends. This CDR3 has 16 amino acids. The CDR3 reads CASRVTYLANTGELFF. CDR3 nucleotides: TGTGCCAGTAGAGTGACCTATTTGGCGAACACCGGGGAGCTGTTTTTT. The full variable domain, its missing parts supplied by reference TRBV19 and TRBJ2-2, is DGGITQSPKYLFRKEGQNVTLSCEQNLNHDAMYWYRQDPGQGLRLIYYSQIVNDFQKGDIAEGYSVSREKKESFPLTVTSAQKNPTAFYLCASRVTYLANTGELFFGEGSRLTVL.

The table lists this clonotype with many counts. The V and J genes are TRBV2 and TRBJ1-1; 8 nucleotides match TRBD1. From germline, CDR1 is SNHLY and CDR2 FYNNEI. There are 16 residues in the CDR3. V shed 7 bases, J shed 4 bases, and the junction held 14 bases outside the gene matches. CDR3 amino acids: CASTRSPGQGGTEAFF. Written as DNA, the CDR3 is TGTGCCAGCACCCGATCCCCAGGACAGGGAGGCACTGAAGCTTTCTTT.

This clonotype was observed many times. V and J are TRBV19 and TRBJ1-1; TRBD1 agrees at 7 bases. CDR3 length equals 13 residues. V shed 9 bases, J shed 6 bases, and the junction held 10 bases outside the gene matches. CDR1 and CDR2 from the germline V gene are LNHDA and SQIVND (reference sequence). This CDR3 reads CASQLTGSSEAFF. The CDR3 bases are TGTGCCAGCCAATTGACAGGGTCGTCTGAAGCTTTCTTT.

The chain joins TRBV7-2 to TRBJ2-7, with TRBD2 matching over 13 bases. The CDR3 length is 14 residues. V gave up 7 bases and J gave up 9 bases; unmatched junction bases: 9. Germline loops: CDR1 SGHTA, CDR2 FQGNSA. Here the CDR3 DNA reads TGTGCCAGCACCTTCGGGACTAGCGGGATAGTGCAGTACTTC. It is translated as CASTFGTSGIVQYF.

This clonotype was detected only a few times. V gene TRBV27 combines with J gene TRBJ2-7; possibly TRBD2 for D (6 bases). The CDR3 loop spans 16 amino acids. The V gene lost 5 bases and the J gene lost 3 bases, with 20 bases spanning the gap. Germline lookup yields CDR1 MNHEY and CDR2 SMNVEV (reference sequence). The CDR3 loop reads CASSPQYGGRLYEQYF. The CDR3, as DNA: TGTGCCAGCAGTCCCCAGTATGGGGGGAGGCTCTACGAGCAGTACTTC.

This clonotype was observed a handful of times. The chain has TRBV10-1 and TRBJ2-7; 13 nucleotides match TRBD2. V trimming: 5 bases; J trimming: 6 bases; junction bases outside the gene matches: 4. CDR3 length: 14 amino acids. Germline V lookup: CDR1 WNHNN, CDR2 SYGVQD (reference sequence). The CDR3, as DNA: TGCGCCAGCAGTCGGACTAGCGGGAGCTCCGAGCAGTACTTC. The encoded protein is CASSRTSGSSEQYF.

In this sample, this clonotype turned up many times. The chain uses TRBV27 and TRBJ1-4, with unresolved D. Germline CDR1 reads MNHEY; CDR2 reads SMNVEV (reference sequence). This CDR3 contains 13 residues. The V end was cut by 6 bases, the J end by 8 bases, with 13 bases between. The CDR3: CASRWAGREKLFF. CDR3 bases: TGTGCCAGCAGGTGGGCAGGACGGGAAAAACTGTTTTTT.

This clonotype was detected ten times or more. The chain joins TRBV29-1 to TRBJ2-3, with D possibly matching TRBD1 (6 bases). The germline gives CDR1 SQVTM, CDR2 ANQGSEA. This CDR3 comprises 13 residues. The V end lost 6 bases, the J end lost 6 bases, and 16 bases lay between the germline ends. CDR3 amino acids: CSVRAVQGDTQYF. As DNA, the CDR3 is TGCAGCGTGAGGGCGGTGCAGGGGGATACGCAGTATTTT.

This clonotype was seen ten or more times. The chain links TRBV2 to TRBJ2-5, with TRBD2 as a possible D gene (6 bases). The CDR3 spans 15 residues. Trimming left V 4 bases short and J 5 bases short, with 17 bases between. Germline V gives CDR1 SNHLY, CDR2 FYNNEI. CDR3 nucleotide sequence: TGTGCCAGCAGTGTCAGAGCGGGCCTATGGGAGACCCAGTACTTC. Its translation: CASSVRAGLWETQYF.

This clonotype was counted between two and nine times. This sequence joins TRBV6-2 or TRBV6-3 and TRBJ2-3, with 9 nucleotides matching TRBD2. The germline CDR1 and CDR2 sequences are MNHEY and SVGEGT. The CDR3 runs 17 residues. J was trimmed by 0 bases and V by 3 bases; bases with no gene match: 7. The CDR3 reads CASSYWSGRSSTDTQYF. In nucleotides, the CDR3 is TGTGCCAGCAGTTATTGGAGCGGGAGGTCTAGCACAGATACGCAGTATTTT.

A few counts support this clonotype. CDR3 bases: TGCAGTGCTAGAGGAGTGGCGGAGATCTACGAGCAGTACTTC. This sequence encodes CSARGVAEIYEQYF. The V call is TRBV20-1, the J call TRBJ2-7; D not resolved. Germline V lookup: CDR1 DFQATT, CDR2 SNEGSKA (reference sequence). V was trimmed by 1 base and J by 3 bases, leaving 13 bases between them. This CDR3 has 14 amino acids.

There are a few counts of this clonotype. The chain employs TRBV4-1 and TRBJ2-5; D might be TRBD2 (5 bases). The germline V gene encodes CDR1 MGHRA and CDR2 YSYEKL. This CDR3 has 16 amino acids. V gave up 4 bases and J gave up 2 bases, with 17 bases separating them. In DNA form, the CDR3 reads TGCGCCAGCAGCCCTCGGGGAGCGGAGCAACAAGAGACCCAGTACTTC. This codes for CASSPRGAEQQETQYF.

V is TRBV13 and J is TRBJ2-1; 9 bases map to TRBD2. Germline CDR1 and CDR2: PRHDT and FYEKMQ (reference sequence). The trim removed 4 bases at V and 7 bases at J, leaving 8 bases unmatched. The CDR3 totals 15 residues. CDR3 DNA: TGTGCCAGCAGCTCATCCGGGACTAGCAGAAATGAGCAGTTCTTC. It is translated as CASSSSGTSRNEQFF.

The V and J genes are TRBV28 and TRBJ2-1, with D uncertain. This CDR3 comprises 17 residues. The V gene's germline CDR1 is MDHEN and CDR2 SYDVKM. V was pared by 6 bases and J by 4 bases, with 22 bases between. The CDR3 sequence is CASSKLNSRAKYNEQFF. Here the CDR3 DNA reads TGTGCCAGCAGCAAATTAAACAGCCGAGCGAAATACAATGAGCAGTTCTTC.